This TCR beta chain is drawn from a study of Ad26.COV2.S vaccination and SARS-CoV-2 variants. Described treatment: some 20 received Ad26.COV2.S at low or high dose, single or two shots; several received placebo; per-sample allocation not given. Following the first vaccine or placebo injection, samples were taken on day 63. General study points: Analyses that measured TCR breadth and depth may have underestimated total T cell responses.

As regards this clone: Its antigen is unknown.

Germline V CDR1 and CDR2: SEHNR, FQNEAQ (reference sequence). CDR3 size: 14 residues. The V end was cut by 7 bases, the J end by 4 bases, with 16 bases between. Profiled with immunoSEQ multiplex PCR; TCRdb holds only in-frame clones, not every one. The data hold around 320,000 clones, with roughly 84% observed a single time. This sample comprised peripheral blood, obtained in a trial of Ad26.COV2.S vaccine versus placebo. This chain joins TRBV7-9 and TRBJ1-2, with D uncertain. This clonotype originated in a person between 18 and 65 years old who received the Ad26.COV2.S COVID-19 vaccine or a placebo. This CDR3 is CASTQGQIFYGYTF. As DNA, the CDR3 is TGTGCCAGCACCCAAGGTCAGATCTTCTATGGCTACACCTTC.